The next 26 T cell receptor beta chains were all read from a single sample in a study of blood T cell repertoires in COVID-19. Clones were read by immunoSEQ multiplex PCR, and TCRdb kept only the in-frame ones, dropping some. Among more than 150,000 clones, approximately 88% were seen once, and the ten largest hold approximately 2.8%. Sequencing used peripheral blood. The receptors originated from a man in his fifties or sixties with acute or convalescent COVID-19.

V and J are TRBV5-8 and TRBJ2-7; the D gene is possibly TRBD2 (6 bases). This CDR3 contains 13 residues. The germline gives CDR1 SGHTS, CDR2 YDEGEE. The V end was cut by 5 bases, the J end by 6 bases, with 15 bases between. DNA for the CDR3: TGTGCCAGCAGAATGGCGGGGTCCCCCGAGCAGTACTTC. Residues: CASRMAGSPEQYF.

The V and J genes are TRBV2 and TRBJ2-2, with 7 nucleotides matching TRBD2. Germline trimming cut 6 bases from V and 7 bases from J; bases unmatched to any gene: 11. This CDR3 is built from 15 residues. CDR1 is SNHLY, CDR2 FYNNEI, per germline. This chain's CDR3 is CASRKREGFGGELFF. The CDR3 DNA reads as TGTGCCAGCAGAAAGCGGGAAGGGTTCGGCGGGGAGCTGTTTTTT.

The rearrangement links TRBV5-4 to TRBJ2-7; D is unresolved. The CDR3 consists of 13 residues. In germline, CDR1 is SGHNT, CDR2 YYREEE (reference sequence). Trimming cost V 2 bases and J 1 base, with 7 bases left between them. For the CDR3, the DNA is TGTGCCAGCAGCTTCACTGAGTCCTACGAGCAGTACTTC. Protein sequence: CASSFTESYEQYF.

This chain connects TRBV21-1 to TRBJ1-5; TRBD1 reflects the table's D call only, with no check against the DNA. TRBV21-1 is termed a pseudogene. The CDR3 contains 18 residues. The DNA for the CDR3 is TGTGCCAGCAGCAAAGAAAGACAGCGCAGCATCCCCAATCAGCCCCAGCATTTT. Translated, it gives CASSKERQRSIPNQPQHF.

This CDR3 reads CASSPFSGTQYF. The CDR3 bases are TGTGCCAGCAGCCCCTTTTCCGGGACGCAGTATTTT. V gene TRBV14 combines with J gene TRBJ2-3; D remains unclear. In germline, CDR1 is SGHDN, CDR2 FVKESK. The CDR3 contains 12 residues. The V end was cut by 4 bases, the J end by 9 bases, with 11 bases between.

The chain carries TRBV13 and TRBJ1-1, with D uncertain. The CDR3 length is 13 residues. Germline-derived CDR1 and CDR2 are PRHDT and FYEKMQ (reference sequence). The ends were cut back, 0 bases at V and 7 bases at J, with 9 bases in the middle. CDR3 residues: CASSLGPVFEAFF. CDR3 sequence (DNA): TGTGCCAGCAGCTTAGGCCCAGTTTTTGAAGCTTTCTTT.

The chain carries TRBV6-5 and TRBJ1-2; a weak D match, TRBD1 (6 bases). Germline loops: CDR1 MNHEY, CDR2 SVGAGI. The CDR3 runs 15 residues. Trimming removed 6 bases from V and 5 bases from J, with 19 bases in between. CDR3 nucleotide sequence: TGTGCCAGCAGCCCCCAGGGGACGACAGGATATGGCTACACCTTC. Translating gives CASSPQGTTGYGYTF.

This clone was picked up one time. V gene TRBV5-5 combines with J gene TRBJ1-2; 9 bases align to TRBD1. The germline V gene encodes CDR1 SGHKS and CDR2 YYEKEE (reference sequence). This CDR3 contains 15 residues. V dropped 0 bases and J dropped 4; count of bases not matched to a gene: 4. In DNA form, the CDR3 reads TGTGCCAGCAGCTTGGGGGGACAGGGTCGCTATGGCTACACCTTC. Its protein product is CASSLGGQGRYGYTF.

The chain joins TRBV9 to TRBJ1-6; tentatively, D is TRBD1 (5 bases). V lost 3 bases, J lost 0 bases, and 10 bases lay in between. From germline, CDR1 is SGDLS and CDR2 YYNGEE. This CDR3 is 16 amino acids long. DNA of the CDR3: TGTGCCAGCAGCGCCCGACAGAGCTCCTATAATTCACCCCTCCACTTT. Translating it yields CASSARQSSYNSPLHF.

This CDR3 reads CASKSSGTGGEQYF. CDR3 nucleotide sequence: TGTGCCAGCAAGTCCTCCGGGACAGGGGGCGAGCAGTACTTC. The chain combines TRBV6-5 with TRBJ2-7, with 11 bases identical to TRBD1. CDR3 length: 14 residues. Germline loops: CDR1 MNHEY, CDR2 SVGAGI. V shed 7 bases and J 6 bases; nucleotides not matched to a gene: 8.

The gene calls are TRBV6-5 and TRBJ2-7; 9 bases agree with TRBD1. The V segment lost 5 bases and the J segment 4 bases; nucleotides outside the gene matches: 3. Germline CDR1 and CDR2: MNHEY and SVGAGI. The CDR3 is 13 residues long. The CDR3 sequence is CASSTGGKYEQYF. For the CDR3, the DNA is TGTGCCAGCAGTACAGGGGGCAAATACGAGCAGTACTTC.

The table lists this clone with a count of one. This chain joins TRBV10-2 and TRBJ1-1; D is unresolved. CDR1 is WSHSY, CDR2 SAAADI, per germline. The CDR3 has 15 amino acids. The ends were cut back, 6 bases at V and 1 base at J, with 15 bases in the middle. CDR3: CASRIRDSSNTEAFF. The CDR3 region has the DNA TGCGCCAGCAGGATAAGAGACTCCTCGAACACTGAAGCTTTCTTT.

The genes are TRBV6-2 or TRBV6-3 and TRBJ2-2; no clear D. Germline V gene sequence: CDR1 MNHEY, CDR2 SVGEGT. The CDR3 is 14 residues long. The V and J ends lost 2 bases and 9 bases respectively, with 13 bases between them. The CDR3 DNA reads as TGTGCCAGCAGTTACCCGGGTATCCGACGGGAGCTGTTTTTT. This gives the protein CASSYPGIRRELFF.

A few counts support this clone. The J gene is TRBJ1-6, the V gene TRBV5-6, with D hard to call. Germline V gene sequence: CDR1 SGHDT, CDR2 YYEEEE. V was pared by 4 bases and J by 0 bases, with 5 bases between. This CDR3 is built from 14 residues. CDR3 residues: CASSASSYNSPLHF. CDR3 nucleotides: TGTGCCAGCAGCGCGAGCTCCTATAATTCACCCCTCCACTTT. Looking up the rest from reference TRBV5-6 and TRBJ1-6 gives the full variable domain: DAGVTQSPTHLIKTRGQQVTLRCSPKSGHDTVSWYQQALGQGPQFIFQYYEEEERQRGNFPDRFSGHQFPNYSSELNVNALLLGDSALYLCASSASSYNSPLHFGNGTRLTVT.

The rearrangement uses TRBV10-2 and TRBJ1-1, with D hard to call. Germline CDR1 is WSHSY and CDR2 is SAAADI. CDR3 size: 11 residues. V was clipped by 7 bases and J by 2 bases, with 5 bases between them. CDR3 sequence: CASTFNTEAFF. CDR3 DNA sequence: TGCGCCAGCACGTTCAACACTGAAGCTTTCTTT.

The sample holds one count of this clone. The genes are TRBV19 and TRBJ2-7; 12 nucleotides line up with TRBD2. CDR1 is LNHDA, CDR2 SQIVND, per germline (reference sequence). Trimming cost V 5 bases and J 2 bases; bases outside gene matches: 7. This CDR3 has 16 residues. The CDR3 is CASSVGLAGHTYEQYF. As DNA, the CDR3 is TGTGCCAGTAGTGTGGGACTAGCGGGCCATACCTACGAGCAGTACTTC. The variable domain in full, with the rest retrieved from reference TRBV19 and TRBJ2-7, is DGGITQSPKYLFRKEGQNVTLSCEQNLNHDAMYWYRQDPGQGLRLIYYSQIVNDFQKGDIAEGYSVSREKKESFPLTVTSAQKNPTAFYLCASSVGLAGHTYEQYFGPGTRLTVT.

This clone was observed once. The rearrangement links TRBV7-2 to TRBJ1-5; TRBD1 agrees at 7 bases. Germline CDR1 and CDR2: SGHTA and FQGNSA. After removal of 6 bases from V and 8 bases from J, the junction contained 13 bases not matched to a gene. The CDR3 contains 15 residues. The CDR3 is CASSQDSKGAKPQHF. The CDR3 DNA is TGTGCCAGCAGTCAGGACAGCAAGGGGGCAAAGCCCCAGCATTTT. Full variable domain (missing parts from reference TRBV7-2 and TRBJ1-5): GAGVSQSPSNKVTEKGKDVELRCDPISGHTALYWYRQSLGQGLEFLIYFQGNSAPDKSGLPSDRFSAERTGGSVSTLTIQRTQQEDSAVYLCASSQDSKGAKPQHFGDGTRLSIL.

This rearrangement joins TRBV7-3 to TRBJ1-6; TRBD1 is a possible D gene (5 bases). V was shortened by 6 bases and J by 8 bases, with 17 bases between the two germline ends. The CDR3 totals 15 residues. Germline values: CDR1 SGHTA, CDR2 FQGTGA. The CDR3 coding sequence is TGTGCCAGCAGGCGTACCGGGGGGACGGATTCACCCCTCCACTTT. This sequence encodes CASRRTGGTDSPLHF.

This CDR3 is CASSLKPYEQYF. In DNA form, the CDR3 reads TGCGCCAGCAGCTTAAAGCCGTACGAGCAGTACTTC. The chain carries TRBV5-1 and TRBJ2-7, with no clear D. The CDR3 extends over 12 amino acids. The ends were cut back, 2 bases at V and 4 bases at J, with 7 bases in the middle. Germline CDR1 is SGHRS and CDR2 is YFSETQ.

The gene calls are TRBV5-1 and TRBJ2-7; the D is unclear. This CDR3 spans 14 amino acids. The germline V gene encodes CDR1 SGHRS and CDR2 YFSETQ. V dropped 4 bases and J dropped 0 bases, with 11 bases sitting between them. DNA for the CDR3: TGCGCCAGCAGCCCTGGTAGCAGCTCCTACGAGCAGTACTTC. This gives the protein CASSPGSSSYEQYF.

The rearrangement joins TRBV7-9 to TRBJ1-4, with D unclear. Germline V gene lookup returns CDR1 SEHNR and CDR2 FQNEAQ (reference sequence). The germline V and J ends were trimmed by 5 bases and 0 bases, with 19 bases remaining between them. This CDR3 has 18 residues. In DNA form, the CDR3 reads TGTGCCAGCAGCCAGTTACCCTCATTTTCTGCAACTAATGAAAAACTGTTTTTT. It encodes CASSQLPSFSATNEKLFF.

The chain combines TRBV6-6 with TRBJ1-4; D is unclear. CDR3 length equals 13 residues. Trimming removed 6 bases from V and 7 bases from J, with 12 bases in between. Germline V lookup: CDR1 MNHNY, CDR2 SVGAGI (reference sequence). In DNA, the CDR3 is TGTGCCAGCAGCCCCTCGGGAGTTGAAAAACTGTTTTTT. Translation gives CASSPSGVEKLFF.

The chain links TRBV10-3 to TRBJ2-2; perhaps TRBD1 as D (6 bases). Trimming cost V 3 bases and J 5 bases, with 16 bases left between them. This CDR3 region has 16 residues. CDR1 and CDR2 (germline): ENHRY, SYGVKD. CDR3 sequence (DNA): TGTGCCATCAGTGACCCGAGGCAGGGGCAAACCGGGGAGCTGTTTTTT. It is translated as CAISDPRQGQTGELFF.

J is TRBJ1-4 and V is TRBV18; 8 nucleotides agree with TRBD1. Trimming at V came to 3 bases and at J to 8 bases, leaving 8 bases not matched to a gene. Germline V lookup: CDR1 KGHSH, CDR2 LQKENI. The CDR3 is 15 residues long. CDR3 in DNA: TGTGCCAGCTCACCGAGCAGACAGGGGAACGAAAAACTGTTTTTT. It codes for CASSPSRQGNEKLFF.

The CDR3 DNA reads as TGTGCCAGCGGAGGGACAGGGCCGACAGATACGCAGTATTTT. Protein sequence: CASGGTGPTDTQYF. This rearrangement joins TRBV9 to TRBJ2-3; TRBD1 agrees at 9 bases. The V gene end was trimmed by 7 bases and the J gene end by 3 bases; junction bases not matched to a gene: 6. Germline-derived CDR1 and CDR2 are SGDLS and YYNGEE. The CDR3 has 14 residues. Combining the CDR3 with reference TRBV9 and TRBJ2-3 gives the whole variable domain DSGVTQTPKHLITATGQRVTLRCSPRSGDLSVYWYQQSLDQGLQFLIQYYNGEERAKGNILERFSAQQFPDLHSELNLSSLELGDSALYFCASGGTGPTDTQYFGPGTRLTVL.

The gene calls are TRBV5-1 and TRBJ2-7; D call uncertain. Germline V gene data show CDR1 as SGHRS and CDR2 as YFSETQ. With 7 bases removed from V and 5 bases from J, the gap between germline ends came to 16 bases. CDR3 length: 13 amino acids. CDR3 region: CASGVTRSDEQYF. As DNA, the CDR3 is TGCGCCAGCGGCGTGACAAGATCGGACGAGCAGTACTTC.